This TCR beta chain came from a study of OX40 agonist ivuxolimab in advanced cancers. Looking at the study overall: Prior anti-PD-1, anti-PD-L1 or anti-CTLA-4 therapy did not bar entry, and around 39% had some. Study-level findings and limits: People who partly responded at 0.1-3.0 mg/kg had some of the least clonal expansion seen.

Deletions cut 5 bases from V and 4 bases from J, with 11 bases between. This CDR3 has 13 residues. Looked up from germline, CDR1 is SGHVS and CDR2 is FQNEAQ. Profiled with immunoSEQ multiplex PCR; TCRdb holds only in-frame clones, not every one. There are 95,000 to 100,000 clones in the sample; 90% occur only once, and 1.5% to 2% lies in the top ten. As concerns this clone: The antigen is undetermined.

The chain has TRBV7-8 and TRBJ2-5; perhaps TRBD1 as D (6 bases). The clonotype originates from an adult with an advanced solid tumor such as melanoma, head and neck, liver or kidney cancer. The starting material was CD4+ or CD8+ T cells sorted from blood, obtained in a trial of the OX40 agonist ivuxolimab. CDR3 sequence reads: CASSREGGETQYF. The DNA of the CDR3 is TGTGCCAGCAGCCGGGAAGGGGGAGAGACCCAGTACTTC.